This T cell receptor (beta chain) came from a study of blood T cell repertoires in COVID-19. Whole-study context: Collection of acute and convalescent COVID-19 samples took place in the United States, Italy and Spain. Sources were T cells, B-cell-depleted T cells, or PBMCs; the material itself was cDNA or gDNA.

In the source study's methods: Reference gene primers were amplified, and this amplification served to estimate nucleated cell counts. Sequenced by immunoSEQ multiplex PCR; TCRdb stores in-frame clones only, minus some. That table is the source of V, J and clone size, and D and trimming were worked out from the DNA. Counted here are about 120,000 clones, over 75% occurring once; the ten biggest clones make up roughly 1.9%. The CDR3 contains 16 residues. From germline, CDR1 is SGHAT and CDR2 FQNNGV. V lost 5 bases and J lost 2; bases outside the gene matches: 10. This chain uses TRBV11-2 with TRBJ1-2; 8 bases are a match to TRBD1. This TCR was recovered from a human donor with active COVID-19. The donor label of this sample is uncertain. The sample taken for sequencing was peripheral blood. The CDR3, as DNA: TGTGCCAGCAGCACCCCGATATGGGACAGGAACTATGGCTACACCTTC. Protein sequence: CASSTPIWDRNYGYTF.